This T cell receptor (beta chain) was profiled in a study of blood T cell repertoires in COVID-19. Assay: immunoSEQ multiplex PCR; the TCRdb copy retains only in-frame clones and omits some. This sample has approximately 210,000 clones, with roughly four fifths found just once. CDR1 is MNHEY, CDR2 SVGEGT, per germline. The CDR3 sequence is 12 residues long. With 5 bases clipped from V and 6 bases from J, the junction kept 4 bases outside the gene matches. The material sequenced was peripheral blood. V and J are TRBV6-2 or TRBV6-3 and TRBJ2-7; TRBD2 agrees at 7 bases. The clonotype was recovered from a woman in her thirties or forties with acute or convalescent COVID-19. The CDR3 DNA reads TGTGCCAGCAGTGGGGGGGATGGCGAGCAGTACTTC. Residues: CASSGGDGEQYF.